In this sample, the clone carrying this T cell receptor (beta chain) turned up a few times. Its target is not known. The record originates from a study of T cell repertoires in cytomegalovirus infection. Study background: Researchers turned to recently identified HLA-C-restricted CMV epitopes as well as well-studied HLA-B-restricted ones. CMV infection together with matching HLA type was indicated by public TCR beta signatures.

The ends were cut back, 3 bases at V and 4 bases at J, with 10 bases in the middle. The germline gives CDR1 LNHDA, CDR2 SQIVND (reference sequence). CDR3 size: 15 residues. Study-wide results and limits: HLA-C-restricted CMV-specific TCR beta clonotypes were dominant in the ex vivo response.

In TCRdb, the reads were re-called with MiXCR into one record per CDR3 protein. The data contain some 560,000 distinct CDR3 sequences, about 40% of them singletons. The receptor comes from a human donor in good health (CMV status not recorded). Some clones in this sample may be carry-over from other donors' samples. The input for sequencing was cultured PBMCs, taken from culture after CMV antigen stimulation. V gene TRBV19 combines with J gene TRBJ1-6, with D unclear. The CDR3 DNA reads TGTGCCAGTAGTATCGCATGGCAGTATAATTCACCCCTCCACTTT. Protein sequence: CASSIAWQYNSPLHF.